The 2 T cell receptor beta chains reported below all come from one sample, sequenced in a study of blood T cell repertoires in COVID-19. Some clones are missing from TCRdb's copy, which holds only in-frame ones; the method was immunoSEQ multiplex PCR. The data hold some 190,000 clones, with more than 75% observed a single time. Input material: peripheral blood. The receptors derive from a person between 65 and 80 years old with COVID-19, enrolled during active disease.

V and J are TRBV3-1 (or the pseudogene TRBV3-2) and TRBJ1-5; D remains unclear. The germline V gene encodes CDR1 LGHDT and CDR2 YNNKEL (reference sequence). V was trimmed by 4 bases and J by 5 bases, leaving 6 bases between them. The CDR3 covers 12 residues. CDR3 sequence reads: CASSRGDQPQHF. CDR3 DNA: TGTGCCAGCAGCCGCGGGGATCAGCCCCAGCATTTT.

CDR3 residues: CASSQDLRGFYEQYF. The CDR3 DNA is TGCGCCAGCAGCCAAGATCTGCGGGGGTTCTACGAGCAGTACTTC. J is TRBJ2-7 and V is TRBV4-1; 7 positions agree with TRBD2. CDR1 and CDR2 (germline): MGHRA, YSYEKL. This CDR3 is 15 amino acids long. The junction had 5 bases not matched to a gene; V was cut back by 0 bases and J by 3 bases.